Reported below is one T cell receptor beta chain. The assay was immunoSEQ multiplex PCR, and TCRdb's table has in-frame clones only and misses some. The sample holds about 120,000 clones, 70% to 90% seen once. This record comes from a study of T cell responses to AZD1222 COVID-19 vaccine. The TCR was taken from an adult in good health. This specimen consisted of peripheral blood, obtained on day 0 of AZD1222 vaccination.

The CDR3 region has the DNA TGTGCCAGCAGCTCTCAGACCAGCCAGGCCCTCCGTCAGCCCCAGCATTTT. Translating it yields CASSSQTSQALRQPQHF. The chain carries TRBV27 and TRBJ1-5; no firm D call. Germline lookup yields CDR1 MNHEY and CDR2 SMNVEV (reference sequence). CDR3 length: 17 amino acids. V lost 6 bases and J 6 bases, leaving 24 bases between the germline ends.